One sample yielded the 23 T cell receptor beta chains listed below, sequenced in a study of OX40 agonist ivuxolimab in advanced cancers. Library preparation employed the immunoSEQ multiplex PCR assay. Not all clones reach the TCRdb copy of this immuneACCESS table, which keeps in-frame sequences only. Checked studies attribute under half of the gap to unresolved V genes and leave the rest unexplained. This sample gives 96,000 or so clones in total; about 80% of them show up just once. The ten largest clones take up around 5.5% of the sample. The starting material was CD4+ or CD8+ T cells sorted from blood, obtained in a trial of the OX40 agonist ivuxolimab. Receptors were obtained from an adult with an advanced solid tumor such as melanoma, head and neck, liver or kidney cancer.

The chain employs TRBV5-4 and TRBJ1-1; 7 bases are shared with TRBD1. This CDR3 contains 13 residues. Germline V gene data show CDR1 as SGHNT and CDR2 as YYREEE (reference sequence). V gave up 5 bases and J gave up 5 bases; unmatched junction bases: 6. The CDR3 sequence is CASSLTGRTEAFF. Written as DNA, the CDR3 is TGTGCCAGCAGTTTGACAGGGAGGACTGAAGCTTTCTTT.

This clone was recorded only once. The chain carries TRBV5-1 and TRBJ2-3; D remains unclear. Germline CDR1 is SGHRS and CDR2 is YFSETQ. The CDR3 loop spans 12 amino acids. Trimming left V 2 bases short and J 6 bases short, with 7 bases between. The CDR3 region is CASSFVADTQYF. CDR3 coding DNA: TGCGCCAGCAGCTTCGTGGCTGATACGCAGTATTTT.

The chain uses TRBV9 and TRBJ2-3; TRBD2 aligns across 11 bases. V lost 4 bases and J lost 2; bases outside the gene matches: 6. Germline-derived CDR1 and CDR2 are SGDLS and YYNGEE. This CDR3 is built from 16 residues. The CDR3 nucleotides are TGTGCCAGCAGCTTGAGACTAGCGGGGTCCACAGATACGCAGTATTTT. Its translation: CASSLRLAGSTDTQYF.

The gene calls are TRBV6-5 and TRBJ1-2; D possibly corresponds to TRBD1 (5 bases). V was shortened by 0 bases and J by 8 bases, with 13 bases between the two germline ends. Germline lookup yields CDR1 MNHEY and CDR2 SVGAGI. The length of the CDR3 is 14 residues. CDR3 region: CASSYSIGGSGYTF. The CDR3 region has the DNA TGTGCCAGCAGTTACTCGATCGGGGGTAGCGGCTACACCTTC.

This chain connects TRBV18 to TRBJ2-7; the D gene is possibly TRBD1 (6 bases). Trimming stripped 3 bases from V and 0 bases from J, with 12 bases between. Germline V gene sequence: CDR1 KGHSH, CDR2 LQKENI. The CDR3 is 15 amino acids. The CDR3 bases are TGTGCCAGCTCACCGCTGACAGGCGCCTCCTACGAGCAGTACTTC. This gives the protein CASSPLTGASYEQYF.

The chain uses TRBV29-1 and TRBJ1-1; tentative D call: TRBD1 (5 bases). Trimming shortened V by 5 bases and J by 0 bases, and 22 bases separated the two germline ends. Germline loops: CDR1 SQVTM, CDR2 ANQGSEA. The CDR3 has 17 amino acids. CDR3 loop: CSVCPEGTEMMNTEAFF. Here the CDR3 DNA reads TGCAGCGTTTGTCCGGAAGGGACCGAGATGATGAACACTGAAGCTTTCTTT.

The genes are TRBV19 and TRBJ1-1, with unresolved D. The germline V gene has CDR1 LNHDA and CDR2 SQIVND (reference sequence). V was pared by 6 bases and J by 1 base, with 9 bases between. CDR3 size: 13 residues. Written as DNA, the CDR3 is TGTGCCAGTAGCCAACACGGGAACACTGAAGCTTTCTTT. Amino acid sequence: CASSQHGNTEAFF.

The J gene is TRBJ1-6, the V gene TRBV6-1; 9 bases are a match to TRBD1. V lost 10 bases to trimming and J lost 9 bases; unmatched junction nucleotides: 10. Germline loops: CDR1 MNHNS, CDR2 SASEGT. CDR3 length: 14 residues. The CDR3 nucleotides read TGTGCCATCTCACCGGGACAGGGTGTTTCACCCCTCCACTTT. This translates into CAISPGQGVSPLHF.

The chain links TRBV4-3 to TRBJ2-1; TRBD2 matches at 8 bases. Germline CDR1 is LGHNA and CDR2 is YSLEER. CDR3 length equals 16 residues. V was pared by 2 bases and J by 2 bases, with 5 bases of the junction left unmatched. The CDR3 region is CASSQPGGVPYNEQFF. The CDR3 region has the DNA TGCGCCAGCAGCCAACCCGGGGGGGTACCCTACAATGAGCAGTTCTTC.

The chain combines TRBV5-1 with TRBJ1-6, with no clear D. Trimming pared 0 bases from V and 0 bases from J, leaving 7 bases between. Germline V gives CDR1 SGHRS, CDR2 YFSETQ. The CDR3 has 16 amino acids. As DNA, the CDR3 is TGCGCCAGCAGCTTGGCCAGTAGCTCCTATAATTCACCCCTCCACTTT. Translated, it gives CASSLASSSYNSPLHF.

This clone was observed a handful of times. V is TRBV7-8 and J is TRBJ1-2; 8 positions match TRBD1. Per germline, CDR1 SGHVS and CDR2 FQNEAQ. V lost 1 base to trimming and J lost 3 bases; unmatched junction nucleotides: 4. This CDR3 has 15 amino acids. The DNA of the CDR3 is TGTGCCAGCAGCTTAGTCTCAGGGGGCTACTATGGCTACACCTTC. Amino acid sequence: CASSLVSGGYYGYTF.

The chain has TRBV19 and TRBJ2-5; maybe TRBD1 (6 bases). This CDR3 contains 15 residues. Germline CDR1 reads LNHDA; CDR2 reads SQIVND (reference sequence). The V end lost 4 bases, the J end lost 1 base, and 13 bases lay between the germline ends. CDR3 amino acids: CASSTVTGTQETQYF. CDR3 DNA sequence: TGTGCCAGTAGTACCGTAACAGGGACCCAAGAGACCCAGTACTTC.

V usage is TRBV10-3 and J usage is TRBJ1-4; a weak D match, TRBD1 (5 bases). Germline V gene data show CDR1 as ENHRY and CDR2 as SYGVKD. V lost 6 bases and J 3 bases, leaving 14 bases between the germline ends. The CDR3 covers 15 residues. As DNA, the CDR3 is TGTGCCATCAGCGGCGTAGGGGTTCCTAATGAAAAACTGTTTTTT. Translated, it gives CAISGVGVPNEKLFF.

CDR3 region: CASSIHRSNQPQHF. The CDR3 DNA reads as TGTGCCAGTAGTATTCACAGAAGTAATCAGCCCCAGCATTTT. The rearrangement uses TRBV19 and TRBJ1-5; D unresolved. Germline V gene data show CDR1 as LNHDA and CDR2 as SQIVND (reference sequence). The CDR3 sequence is 14 residues long. V was shortened by 3 bases and J by 4 bases, with 10 bases between the two germline ends.

CDR3 in amino acids: CASRPTGGQGEQFF. The CDR3 DNA reads TGTGCCAGCAGGCCCACGGGGGGCCAGGGGGAGCAGTTCTTC. The gene calls are TRBV6-4 and TRBJ2-1; possibly TRBD2 for D (7 bases). The V and J ends lost 6 bases and 10 bases respectively, with 19 bases between them. The germline gives CDR1 MRHNA, CDR2 SNTAGT. The CDR3 is 14 amino acids.

This clone was counted between two and nine times. The CDR3 reads CASSLEKFNSPLHF. The CDR3, as DNA: TGCGCCAGCAGCTTGGAAAAGTTTAATTCACCCCTCCACTTT. This chain joins TRBV5-1 and TRBJ1-6; D remains unclear. The V gene lost 0 bases and the J gene lost 6 bases, with 7 bases spanning the gap. Germline V gives CDR1 SGHRS, CDR2 YFSETQ. The length of the CDR3 is 14 residues. Filled out from reference TRBV5-1 and TRBJ1-6, the complete variable domain reads KAGVTQTPRYLIKTRGQQVTLSCSPISGHRSVSWYQQTPGQGLQFLFEYFSETQRNKGNFPGRFSGRQFSNSRSEMNVSTLELGDSALYLCASSLEKFNSPLHFGNGTRLTVT.

In this sample, this clone turned up a few times. The rearrangement links TRBV5-1 to TRBJ2-7; D unclear. The CDR3 has 13 residues. CDR1 is SGHRS and CDR2 is YFSETQ in the germline V gene. With 1 base removed from V and 2 bases from J, the gap between germline ends came to 7 bases. The CDR3 DNA sequence: TGCGCCAGCAGCTTGCGGCTAACCTACGAGCAGTACTTC. This encodes CASSLRLTYEQYF. The entire variable domain, with the rest obtained from reference TRBV5-1 and TRBJ2-7, is as follows: KAGVTQTPRYLIKTRGQQVTLSCSPISGHRSVSWYQQTPGQGLQFLFEYFSETQRNKGNFPGRFSGRQFSNSRSEMNVSTLELGDSALYLCASSLRLTYEQYFGPGTRLTVT.

This chain connects TRBV12-5 to TRBJ2-3; the match to TRBD1 covers 9 bases. Germline V gives CDR1 LGHNT, CDR2 FRNRAP. This CDR3 region has 16 residues. V lost 6 bases to trimming and J lost 7 bases; unmatched junction nucleotides: 14. Here the CDR3 reads CASGEDRGSYVNTQYF. CDR3 nucleotides: TGTGCTAGTGGCGAAGACAGGGGGTCATATGTGAATACGCAGTATTTT.

The rearrangement joins TRBV11-2 to TRBJ2-2; 10 nucleotides line up with TRBD2. CDR3 length: 16 residues. After removal of 2 bases from V and 3 bases from J, the junction contained 3 bases not matched to a gene. Germline-derived CDR1 and CDR2 are SGHAT and FQNNGV. This chain's CDR3 is CASSLRTSGYTGELFF. For the CDR3, the DNA is TGTGCCAGCAGCTTACGGACTAGCGGATACACCGGGGAGCTGTTTTTT.

V usage is TRBV7-9 and J usage is TRBJ2-3; 13 bases map to TRBD2. This CDR3 contains 15 residues. Trimming at V came to 11 bases and at J to 4 bases, leaving 9 bases not matched to a gene. Per germline, CDR1 SEHNR and CDR2 FQNEAQ (reference sequence). The CDR3 reads CAGRKLAGGPDTQYF. The CDR3 DNA reads TGTGCCGGAAGGAAACTAGCGGGAGGGCCAGATACGCAGTATTTT.

The V and J genes are TRBV18 and TRBJ1-3; D uncertain. Germline V gives CDR1 KGHSH, CDR2 LQKENI. This CDR3 has 14 amino acids. V lost 2 bases and J 7 bases, leaving 12 bases between the germline ends. CDR3: CASSPLALGNTIYF. The CDR3 bases are TGTGCCAGCTCACCATTGGCCCTGGGGAACACCATATATTTT.

In regard to this clone: The junction does not match germline at one end; this may be a read error. The chain uses TRBV10-3 and TRBJ2-1; D gene ambiguous. Germline V lookup: CDR1 ENHRY, CDR2 SYGVKD. The CDR3 sequence is 12 residues long. In nucleotides, the CDR3 is TGTGCCATCATAGACTCCTCCAATGAGCAGTTCTTC. This translates into CAIIDSSNEQFF.

This rearrangement joins TRBV7-9 to TRBJ2-2; 7 bases agree with TRBD2. CDR1 is SEHNR and CDR2 is FQNEAQ in the germline V gene (reference sequence). The CDR3 contains 15 residues. The junction had 6 bases not matched to a gene; V was cut back by 5 bases and J by 3 bases. The CDR3 reads CASSLTSVDTGELFF. CDR3 nucleotides: TGTGCCAGCAGCCTTACTAGCGTGGACACCGGGGAGCTGTTTTTT.